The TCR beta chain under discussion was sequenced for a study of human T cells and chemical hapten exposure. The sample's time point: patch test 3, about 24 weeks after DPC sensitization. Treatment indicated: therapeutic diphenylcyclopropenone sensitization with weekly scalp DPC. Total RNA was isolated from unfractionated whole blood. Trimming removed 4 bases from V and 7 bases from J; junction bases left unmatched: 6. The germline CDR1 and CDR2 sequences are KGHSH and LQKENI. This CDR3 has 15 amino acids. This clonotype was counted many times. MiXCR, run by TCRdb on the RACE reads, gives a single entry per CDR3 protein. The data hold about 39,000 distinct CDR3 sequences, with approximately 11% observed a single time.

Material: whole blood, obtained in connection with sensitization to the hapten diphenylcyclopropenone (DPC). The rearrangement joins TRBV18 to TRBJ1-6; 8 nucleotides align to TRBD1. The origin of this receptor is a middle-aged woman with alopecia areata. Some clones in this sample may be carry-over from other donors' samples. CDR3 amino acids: CASSQRDRPNSPLHF. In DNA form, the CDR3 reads TGTGCCAGCTCACAGCGGGACAGGCCGAATTCACCCCTCCACTTT. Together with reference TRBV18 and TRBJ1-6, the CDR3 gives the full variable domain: NAGVMQNPRHLVRRRGQEARLRCSPMKGHSHVYWYRQLPEEGLKFMVYLQKENIIDESGMPKERFSAEFPKEGPSILRIQQVVRGDSAAYFCASSQRDRPNSPLHFGNGTRLTVT.